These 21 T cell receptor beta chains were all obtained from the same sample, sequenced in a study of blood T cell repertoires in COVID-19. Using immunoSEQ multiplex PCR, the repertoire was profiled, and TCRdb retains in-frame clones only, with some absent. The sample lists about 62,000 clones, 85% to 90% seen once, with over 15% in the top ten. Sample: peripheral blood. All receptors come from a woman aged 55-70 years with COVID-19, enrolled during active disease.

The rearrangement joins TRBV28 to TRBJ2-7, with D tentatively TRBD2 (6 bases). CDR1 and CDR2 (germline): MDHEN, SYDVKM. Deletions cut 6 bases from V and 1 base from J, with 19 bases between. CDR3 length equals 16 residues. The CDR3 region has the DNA TGTGCCAGCAGCCCCCGGGGGATGGGGGTATCCTACGAGCAGTACTTC. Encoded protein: CASSPRGMGVSYEQYF.

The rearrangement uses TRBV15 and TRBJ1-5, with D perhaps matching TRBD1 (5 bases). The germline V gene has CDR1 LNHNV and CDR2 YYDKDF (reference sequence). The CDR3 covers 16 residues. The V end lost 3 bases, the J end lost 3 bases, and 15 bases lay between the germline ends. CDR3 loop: CATSSVEGLLNQPQHF. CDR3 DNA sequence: TGTGCCACCAGCAGTGTTGAGGGACTTCTCAATCAGCCCCAGCATTTT.

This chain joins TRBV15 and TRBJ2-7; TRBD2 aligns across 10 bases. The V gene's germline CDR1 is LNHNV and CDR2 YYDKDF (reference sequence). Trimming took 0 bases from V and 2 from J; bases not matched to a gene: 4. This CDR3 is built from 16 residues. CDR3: CATSRDITSGTYEQYF. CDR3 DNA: TGTGCCACCAGCAGAGACATCACTAGCGGGACCTACGAGCAGTACTTC.

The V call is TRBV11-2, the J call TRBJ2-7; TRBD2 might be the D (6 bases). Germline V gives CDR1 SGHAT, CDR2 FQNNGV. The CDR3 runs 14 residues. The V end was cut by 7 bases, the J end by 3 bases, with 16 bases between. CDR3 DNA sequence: TGTGCCAGCAACCCTGGGTTCGGGAGCTACGAGCAGTACTTC. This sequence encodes CASNPGFGSYEQYF.

CDR3 amino acids: CASSQGLAGGGNSYEQYF. CDR3 in DNA: TGTGCCAGCAGCCAGGGACTAGCGGGAGGAGGGAACTCCTACGAGCAGTACTTC. The chain couples TRBV4-2 to TRBJ2-7; 15 nucleotides line up with TRBD2. The germline V gene has CDR1 LGHNA and CDR2 YNFKEQ. CDR3 length: 18 amino acids. V lost 3 bases and J lost 0; bases outside the gene matches: 6.

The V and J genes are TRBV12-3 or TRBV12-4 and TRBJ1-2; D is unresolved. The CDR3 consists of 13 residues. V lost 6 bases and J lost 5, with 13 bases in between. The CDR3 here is CASSPGRPYGYTF. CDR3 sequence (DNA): TGTGCCAGCAGCCCCGGGAGGCCGTATGGCTACACCTTC.

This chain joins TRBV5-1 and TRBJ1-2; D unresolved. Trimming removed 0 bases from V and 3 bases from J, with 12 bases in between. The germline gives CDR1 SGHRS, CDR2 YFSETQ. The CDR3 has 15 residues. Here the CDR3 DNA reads TGCGCCAGCAGCTTGGTAGGGAGCCACGACTATGGCTACACCTTC. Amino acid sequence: CASSLVGSHDYGYTF.

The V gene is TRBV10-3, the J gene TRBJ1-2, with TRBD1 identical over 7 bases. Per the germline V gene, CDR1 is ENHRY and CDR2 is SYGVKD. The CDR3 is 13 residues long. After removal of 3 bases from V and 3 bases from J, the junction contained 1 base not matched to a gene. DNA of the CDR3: TGTGCCATCAGTGAAACAGGGGACTATGGCTACACCTTC. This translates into CAISETGDYGYTF.

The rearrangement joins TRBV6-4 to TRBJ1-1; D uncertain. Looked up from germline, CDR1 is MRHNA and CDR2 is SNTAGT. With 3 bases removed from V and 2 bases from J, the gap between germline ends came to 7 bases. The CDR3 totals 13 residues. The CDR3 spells CASSDGHNTEAFF. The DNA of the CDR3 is TGTGCCAGCAGTGATGGCCATAACACTGAAGCTTTCTTT.

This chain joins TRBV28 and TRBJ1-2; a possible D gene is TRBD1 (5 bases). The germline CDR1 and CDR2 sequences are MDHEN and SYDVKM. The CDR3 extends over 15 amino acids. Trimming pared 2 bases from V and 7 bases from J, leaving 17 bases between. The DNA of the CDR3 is TGTGCCAGCAGTTTAATCGGGGGGTTGAAGGTTGGCTACACCTTC. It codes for CASSLIGGLKVGYTF.

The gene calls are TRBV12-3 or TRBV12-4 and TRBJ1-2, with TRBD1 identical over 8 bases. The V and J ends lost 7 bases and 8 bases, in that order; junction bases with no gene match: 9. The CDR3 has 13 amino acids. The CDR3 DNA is TGTGCCAGCACCGCCGACAGGGGCGGGGGCTACACCTTC. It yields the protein CASTADRGGGYTF.

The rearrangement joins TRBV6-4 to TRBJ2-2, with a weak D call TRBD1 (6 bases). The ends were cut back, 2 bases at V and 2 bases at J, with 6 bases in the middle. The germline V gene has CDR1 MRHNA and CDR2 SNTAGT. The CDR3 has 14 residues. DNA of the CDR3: TGTGCCAGCAGTGACGGGACAAACACCGGGGAGCTGTTTTTT. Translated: CASSDGTNTGELFF.

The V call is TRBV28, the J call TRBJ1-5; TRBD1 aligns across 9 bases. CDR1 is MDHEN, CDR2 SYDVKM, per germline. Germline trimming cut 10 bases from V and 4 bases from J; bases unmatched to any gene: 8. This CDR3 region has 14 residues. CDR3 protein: CAILQGAGNQPQHF. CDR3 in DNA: TGTGCCATCCTACAGGGGGCAGGGAATCAGCCCCAGCATTTT.

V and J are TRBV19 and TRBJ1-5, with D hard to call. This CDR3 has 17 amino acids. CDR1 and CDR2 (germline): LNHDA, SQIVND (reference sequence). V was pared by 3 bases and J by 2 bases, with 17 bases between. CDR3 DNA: TGTGCCAGTAGTATCCCCGGTGGGCAGTATGGCAATCAGCCCCAGCATTTT. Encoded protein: CASSIPGGQYGNQPQHF.

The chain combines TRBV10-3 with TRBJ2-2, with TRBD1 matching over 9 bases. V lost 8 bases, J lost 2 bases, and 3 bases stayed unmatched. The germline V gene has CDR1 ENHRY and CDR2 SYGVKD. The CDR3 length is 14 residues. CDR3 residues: CAIRQGGNTGELFF. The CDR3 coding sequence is TGTGCCATCCGACAGGGGGGAAACACCGGGGAGCTGTTTTTT.

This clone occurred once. The CDR3 DNA reads as TGTGCCAGCAGATCGACAGGGACGGAGAATTCACCCCTCCACTTT. This gives the protein CASRSTGTENSPLHF. The chain links TRBV2 to TRBJ1-6; 7 positions match TRBD1. Germline V gene data show CDR1 as SNHLY and CDR2 as FYNNEI. V was clipped by 6 bases and J by 7 bases; unmatched bases: 9. There are 15 residues in the CDR3.

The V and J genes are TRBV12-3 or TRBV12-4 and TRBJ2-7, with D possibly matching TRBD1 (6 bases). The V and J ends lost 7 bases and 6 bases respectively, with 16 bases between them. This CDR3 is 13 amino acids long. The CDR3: CASNPQGLGEQYF. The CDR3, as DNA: TGTGCCAGCAATCCACAGGGTTTGGGCGAGCAGTACTTC.

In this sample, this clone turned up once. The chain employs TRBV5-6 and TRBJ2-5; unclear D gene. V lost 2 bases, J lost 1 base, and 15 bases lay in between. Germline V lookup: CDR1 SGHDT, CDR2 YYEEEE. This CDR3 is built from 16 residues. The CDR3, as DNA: TGTGCCAGCAGCTTAACGGTTTCCAGGTCCCAAGAGACCCAGTACTTC. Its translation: CASSLTVSRSQETQYF.

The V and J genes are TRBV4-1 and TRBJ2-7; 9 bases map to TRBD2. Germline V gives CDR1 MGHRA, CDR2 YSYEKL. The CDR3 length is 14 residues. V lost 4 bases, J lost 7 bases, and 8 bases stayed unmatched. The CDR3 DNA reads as TGCGCCAGCAGCCGCATAGCGGGAGTGAGGGAGCAGTACTTC. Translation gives CASSRIAGVREQYF.

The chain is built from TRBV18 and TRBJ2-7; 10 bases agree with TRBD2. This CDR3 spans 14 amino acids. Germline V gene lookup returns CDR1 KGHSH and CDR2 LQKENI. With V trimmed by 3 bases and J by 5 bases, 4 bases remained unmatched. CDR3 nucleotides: TGTGCCAGCTCACCCGGGACTAGCGTCCACGAGCAGTACTTC. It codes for CASSPGTSVHEQYF. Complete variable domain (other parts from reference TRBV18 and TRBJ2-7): NAGVMQNPRHLVRRRGQEARLRCSPMKGHSHVYWYRQLPEEGLKFMVYLQKENIIDESGMPKERFSAEFPKEGPSILRIQQVVRGDSAAYFCASSPGTSVHEQYFGPGTRLTVT.

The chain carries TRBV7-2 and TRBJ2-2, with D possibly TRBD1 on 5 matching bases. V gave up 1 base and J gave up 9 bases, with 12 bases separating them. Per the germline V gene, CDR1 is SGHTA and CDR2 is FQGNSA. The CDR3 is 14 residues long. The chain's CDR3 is CASSLEAGIRELFF. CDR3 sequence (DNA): TGTGCCAGCAGCTTAGAGGCAGGGATTCGGGAGCTGTTTTTT.